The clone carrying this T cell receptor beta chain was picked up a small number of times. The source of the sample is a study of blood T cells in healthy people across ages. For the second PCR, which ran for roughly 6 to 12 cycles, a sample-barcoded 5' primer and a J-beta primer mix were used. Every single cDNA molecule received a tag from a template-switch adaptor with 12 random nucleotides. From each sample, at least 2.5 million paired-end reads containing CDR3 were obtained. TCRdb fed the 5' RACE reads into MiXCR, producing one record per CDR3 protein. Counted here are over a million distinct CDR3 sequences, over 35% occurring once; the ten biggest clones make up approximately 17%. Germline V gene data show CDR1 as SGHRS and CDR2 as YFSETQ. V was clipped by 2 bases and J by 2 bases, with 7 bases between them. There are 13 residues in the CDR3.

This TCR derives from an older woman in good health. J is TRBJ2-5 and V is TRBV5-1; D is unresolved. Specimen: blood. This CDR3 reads CASSFRPQETQYF. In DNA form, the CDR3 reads TGCGCCAGCAGCTTTCGGCCTCAAGAGACCCAGTACTTC. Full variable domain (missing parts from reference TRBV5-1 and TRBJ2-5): KAGVTQTPRYLIKTRGQQVTLSCSPISGHRSVSWYQQTPGQGLQFLFEYFSETQRNKGNFPGRFSGRQFSNSRSEMNVSTLELGDSALYLCASSFRPQETQYFGPGTRLLVL.